Detailed here is one T cell receptor beta chain. Other DNA sequences in the same sample also yield this CDR3. The data are from a study of blood T cell repertoires in COVID-19. Study in general: T cells, B-cell-depleted T cells, or PBMCs provided the cDNA or gDNA that served as material.

Libraries were prepared by immunoSEQ multiplex PCR; TCRdb keeps only in-frame clonotypes and omits some of them. The sample has a few hundred thousand clones; over 85% are singletons. Individuals aged about 18 to 95 years were recruited from approximately 22 US areas. The CDR3 runs 13 residues. CDR1 and CDR2 from the germline V gene are MNHEY and SMNVEV (reference sequence). V gave up 3 bases and J gave up 2 bases, with 7 bases separating them. This receptor was identified in a woman aged 60-70 years who had recovered from COVID-19. The chain has TRBV27 and TRBJ1-1; D possibly corresponds to TRBD1 (5 bases). Source material: PBMCs or T cells enriched from blood (not recorded which). The CDR3 protein is CASSLGGNTEAFF. Here the CDR3 DNA reads TGTGCCAGCAGTTTGGGGGGTAACACTGAAGCTTTCTTT.